This T cell receptor beta chain is drawn from a study of response to subunit inactivated influenza vaccine. TCRdb used MiXCR to reprocess the RT-PCR reads, holding one entry per CDR3 protein. The data show just under 550,000 distinct CDR3 sequences, with approximately 22% seen just once and 2.5% to 3.5% held by the top ten. Germline-derived CDR1 and CDR2 are SNHLY and FYNNEI. V was shortened by 6 bases and J by 1 base, with 9 bases between the two germline ends. This CDR3 has 13 amino acids. A further study also used this sample, focusing on T cells expressing NK-cell markers. Per that study: Libraries used 5'RACE template switching adding universal primer site and UMIs. Each of roughly six donors carried dominant NKG2C+ clonotypes accounting for roughly 1.0-7.5% of CD8+ T cells.

Sequencing was performed on CD4+ T cells sorted from PBMCs, taken 11 to 12 days after vaccination. V usage is TRBV2 and J usage is TRBJ1-1; the D gene is possibly TRBD1 (5 bases). The receptor was derived from a man aged 50 to 59 who received an inactivated influenza vaccine. Here the CDR3 reads CASSDGQNTEAFF. CDR3 nucleotide sequence: TGTGCCAGCAGCGACGGACAGAACACTGAAGCTTTCTTT.